The TCR beta chain under discussion was sequenced for a study of tumor-infiltrating lymphocytes in primary liver carcinoma. About the research overall: Both sexes were represented among patients, who were 30 to 69 years old. Samples returned roughly 3.5 to 7.5 million productive TCRbeta reads, a yield that was similar across tissue types. Tumor lesions were T1-T3 N0M0 and spanned about 4 to 11 cm.

Blood RNA was derived from unsorted whole blood, and germline DNA was extracted too. CDR1 SEHNR and CDR2 FQNEAQ come from the germline V gene (reference sequence). Trimming took 1 base from V and 7 from J, leaving 11 bases between them. The CDR3 has 14 residues. Study-wide results and caveats: The bulk unsorted samples meant that CD4+ and CD8+ repertoires went uncompared.

For this clonotype: What it binds is unknown.

The investigators made TCR beta cDNA from 400 to 550 ng total RNA, using a constant-region primer. Libraries of TCR beta came from three nested multiplex PCR rounds with slightly modified ARM-PCR. Both of the initial two PCR rounds ran for approximately 11 cycles and employed TRBV1-TRBV30 forward primers alongside a C-beta reverse primer. TCRdb re-analysed the multiplex PCR reads in MiXCR, keeping a single row per CDR3 protein. The sample lists 330,000 or so distinct CDR3 sequences, approximately 64% occurring once. This chain joins TRBV7-9 and TRBJ1-5; tentative D call: TRBD1 (6 bases). Sequencing was carried out using peripheral blood. The clonotype originates from a man aged 35-49 years with primary liver carcinoma and hepatitis B virus infection. The CDR3, as DNA: TGTGCCAGCAGCTTAGGCACAGGGCAACAGCCCCAGCATTTT. Translated, it gives CASSLGTGQQPQHF.